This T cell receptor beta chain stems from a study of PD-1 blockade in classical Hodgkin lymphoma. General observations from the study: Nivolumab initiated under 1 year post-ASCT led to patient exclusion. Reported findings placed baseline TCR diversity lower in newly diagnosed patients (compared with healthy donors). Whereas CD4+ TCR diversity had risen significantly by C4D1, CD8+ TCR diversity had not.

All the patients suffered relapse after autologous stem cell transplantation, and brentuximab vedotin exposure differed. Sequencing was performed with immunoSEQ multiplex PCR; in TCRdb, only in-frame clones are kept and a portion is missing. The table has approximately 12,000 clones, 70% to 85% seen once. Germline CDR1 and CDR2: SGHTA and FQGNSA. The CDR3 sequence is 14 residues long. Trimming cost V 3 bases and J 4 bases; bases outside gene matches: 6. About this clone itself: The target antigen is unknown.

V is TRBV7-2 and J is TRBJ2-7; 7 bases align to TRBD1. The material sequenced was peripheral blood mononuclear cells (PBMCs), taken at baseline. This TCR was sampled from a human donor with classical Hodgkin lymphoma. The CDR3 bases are TGTGCCAGCAGCTTCCAGGGGGTAGCTTACGAGCAGTACTTC. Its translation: CASSFQGVAYEQYF.